A selection of T cell receptor beta chains follows, all from one sample in a study of CD8+ T cells in alopecia areata. The data were produced by immunoSEQ multiplex PCR, yet TCRdb's version contains in-frame clones alone and is incomplete. The sample lists roughly 110,000 clones, approximately 51% occurring once. Sample: CD4+ T cells sorted from blood, taken at week 24, from a patient treated with tofacitinib. The receptors shown here come from a human donor with alopecia areata. CDR3s include the opening cysteine and the closing phenylalanine or tryptophan. The D gene is left open where the match is weak. A row's size may be missing; if present it is once, few, many or a size class.

v_call	d_call	j_call	clone_size	cdr3_aa	cdr3_nt
TRBV29-1	-	TRBJ2-2	few	CSVRGAGELFF	TGCAGCGTTCGGGGAGCCGGGGAGCTGTTTTTT
TRBV29-1	-	TRBJ2-5	few	CSVARAGETQYF	TGCAGCGTTGCGAGGGCAGGGGAGACCCAGTACTTC
TRBV2	-	TRBJ2-2	-	CASSENTFTGELFF	TGTGCCAGCAGTGAAAACACCTTCACCGGGGAGCTGTTTTTT
TRBV2	-	TRBJ1-4	-	CASRVSPIEKLFF	TGTGCCAGCAGAGTGTCTCCGATTGAAAAACTGTTTTTT
TRBV23-1	-	TRBJ2-5	-	CASSQIKGRETQYF	TGCGCCAGCAGTCAAATTAAGGGGCGAGAGACCCAGTACTTC
TRBV5-4	-	TRBJ2-3	-	CASSLDVQQTDTQYF	TGTGCCAGCAGCTTGGATGTGCAACAAACAGATACGCAGTATTTT
TRBV5-1	TRBD2	TRBJ2-3	-	CASRSEKRGLTDTQYF	TGCGCCAGCAGATCTGAAAAGCGGGGACTCACAGATACGCAGTATTTT
TRBV30	TRBD1	TRBJ2-7	-	CAWSGRRQGVGEQYF	TGTGCCTGGAGTGGAAGGCGGCAGGGGGTAGGCGAGCAGTACTTC
TRBV5-1	-	TRBJ2-5	-	CASSLAGGAGGRETQYF	TGCGCCAGCAGCTTGGCCGGAGGGGCTGGAGGTCGAGAGACCCAGTACTTC
TRBV5-1	-	TRBJ1-6	-	CASSLEAAEISPLHF	TGCGCCAGCAGCTTGGAAGCAGCTGAGATTTCACCCCTCCACTTT
TRBV2	-	TRBJ2-1	-	CASSPPGRYEQFF	TGTGCCAGCAGTCCTCCCGGGCGCTATGAGCAGTTCTTC
TRBV5-4	TRBD2	TRBJ2-7	few	CASSRGGSDEQYF	TGTGCCAGCAGTCGGGGGGGGTCCGACGAGCAGTACTTC
TRBV29-1	TRBD1	TRBJ2-2	-	CSVGQGDTGELFF	TGCAGCGTCGGACAGGGGGACACCGGGGAGCTGTTTTTT
TRBV5-6	-	TRBJ2-1	-	CASSSERSLGLEQFF	TGTGCCAGCAGCTCGGAGAGGAGCCTGGGGTTAGAGCAGTTCTTC
TRBV30	-	TRBJ1-4	-	CAWRPNTREATNEKLFF	TGTGCCTGGAGACCTAATACCCGGGAGGCAACTAATGAAAAACTGTTTTTT
TRBV29-1	TRBD1	TRBJ1-3	once	CSAAAQQGRNTIYF	TGCAGCGCCGCGGCCCAACAGGGGAGGAACACCATATATTTT